This T cell receptor (beta chain) originates from a study of technical replicates of blood from a few donors. Produced via immunoSEQ multiplex PCR; TCRdb's table is partial and in-frame only. Of under 85,000 clones listed, roughly 93% are singletons. The source is a human donor in good health. Sequencing input: T cells isolated from PBMCs.

In DNA, the CDR3 is TGTGCCAGCAGTTTAAGGAGGGGTACGCAGTATTTT. Translated, it gives CASSLRRGTQYF. The genes are TRBV27 and TRBJ2-3; D may be TRBD2 (6 bases). CDR3 length: 12 residues. The ends were cut back, 2 bases at V and 8 bases at J, with 8 bases in the middle. Germline values: CDR1 MNHEY, CDR2 SMNVEV (reference sequence).